A single sample gave rise to the 14 T cell receptor beta chains below, sequenced in a study of metastatic and nonmetastatic thyroid tumors. None of the patients had undergone any treatment ahead of thyroid surgery. Via MiXCR, TCRdb re-called the PCR reads. The sample yields around 23,000 clones, about 30% seen once. Sequencing used tumor tissue. These receptors all stem from a female donor with papillary thyroid cancer or a benign thyroid nodule (not recorded which). Some clones in this sample may be carry-over from other donors' samples.

This chain links TRBV20-1 with TRBJ2-3; D uncertain. Germline CDR1 and CDR2: DFQATT and SNEGSKA (reference sequence). V gave up 0 bases and J gave up 2 bases, with 15 bases separating them. The CDR3 contains 16 residues. The chain's CDR3 is CSARDLVSWPTDTQYF. CDR3 DNA sequence: TGCAGTGCTAGAGATCTAGTATCGTGGCCCACAGATACGCAGTATTTT.

The table lists this clone with many counts. The chain employs TRBV12-5 and TRBJ2-3; D remains ambiguous. Germline assignment: CDR1 LGHNT and CDR2 FRNRAP. The CDR3 runs 13 residues. Trimming cost V 4 bases and J 2 bases, with 7 bases left between them. CDR3 coding DNA: TGTGCTAGTGGTTCTCCGGACACAGATACGCAGTATTTT. Translating gives CASGSPDTDTQYF.

This clone came up many times. Other nucleotide sequences in the sample specify the same CDR3. CDR3 protein: CSAQSGINYGYTF. The CDR3 DNA reads as TGCAGTGCCCAATCAGGGATTAACTATGGCTACACCTTC. The chain has TRBV20-1 and TRBJ1-2; D possibly corresponds to TRBD1 (5 bases). In germline, CDR1 is DFQATT, CDR2 SNEGSKA (reference sequence). Deletions cut 6 bases from V and 1 base from J, with 12 bases between. The CDR3 runs 13 residues.

This clone occurred a few times. This chain joins TRBV9 and TRBJ2-7; TRBD1 might be the D (6 bases). With 0 bases removed from V and 0 bases from J, the gap between germline ends came to 10 bases. CDR1 SGDLS and CDR2 YYNGEE come from the germline V gene. The CDR3 consists of 15 residues. The DNA for the CDR3 is TGTGCCAGCAGCGTAGAGTGGACAGACTCCTACGAGCAGTACTTC. Its translation is CASSVEWTDSYEQYF.

This clone qualifies as medium-sized. V and J are TRBV2 and TRBJ1-6; D not certain. Germline loops: CDR1 SNHLY, CDR2 FYNNEI. V was cut by 6 bases and J by 9 bases, with 12 bases left in between. The CDR3 spans 13 residues. CDR3 in amino acids: CASRDDRGSPLHF. In DNA, the CDR3 is TGTGCCAGCAGGGATGATCGGGGTTCACCCCTCCACTTT.

This clone appeared many times. The gene calls are TRBV15 and TRBJ1-1; TRBD1 agrees at 8 bases. Germline assignment: CDR1 LNHNV and CDR2 YYDKDF (reference sequence). V dropped 2 bases and J dropped 10; count of bases not matched to a gene: 15. This CDR3 is 16 amino acids long. CDR3 nucleotide sequence: TGTGCCACCAGCAGACAACGGACAGGGTTGAATTCGGGAGCTTTCTTT. Translation: CATSRQRTGLNSGAFF.

This clone showed up many times. The DNA of the CDR3 is TGTGCCAGCAGCCAAGTGTTCGTCGGAAACACCATATATTTT. It specifies CASSQVFVGNTIYF. The chain couples TRBV16 to TRBJ1-3; unclear D gene. The CDR3 runs 14 residues. Deletions cut 2 bases from V and 4 bases from J, with 9 bases between. Germline CDR1 is KGHSY and CDR2 is FQNENV.

This clone was picked up a small number of times. This chain connects TRBV25-1 to TRBJ1-1, with D tentatively TRBD1 (5 bases). The ends were cut back, 5 bases at V and 3 bases at J, with 10 bases in the middle. This CDR3 has 13 amino acids. CDR1 and CDR2 from the germline V gene are MGHDK and SYGVNS. The CDR3 reads CASSYRGDTEAFF. In DNA, the CDR3 is TGTGCCAGCAGTTACCGGGGGGACACTGAAGCTTTCTTT.

This clone was seen more than once but under ten times. One junction end disagrees with the germline gene, perhaps due to a read error. The rearrangement uses TRBV7-8 and TRBJ2-7, with D possibly being TRBD1 (5 bases). This CDR3 has 15 amino acids. CDR1 is SGHVS and CDR2 is FQNEAQ in the germline V gene. DNA for the CDR3: TGTGCCAGCACCTTAGACCCTGGACAAACCTACGAGCAGTACTTC. It specifies CASTLDPGQTYEQYF. Variable domain in full (rest from reference TRBV7-8 and TRBJ2-7): GAGVSQSPRYKVAKRGQDVALRCDPISGHVSLFWYQQALGQGPEFLTYFQNEAQLDKSGLPSDRFFAERPEGSVSTLKIQRTQQEDSAVYLCASTLDPGQTYEQYFGPGTRLTVT.

This sequence joins TRBV5-1 and TRBJ2-2; D perhaps matches TRBD2 (6 bases). Germline V gene sequence: CDR1 SGHRS, CDR2 YFSETQ. Trimming took 1 base from V and 4 from J, leaving 17 bases between them. This CDR3 is 17 amino acids long. CDR3 in DNA: TGCGCCAGCAGCTTGTCGGGAGCGAGGTATCCCACCGGGGAGCTGTTTTTT. Translating it yields CASSLSGARYPTGELFF.

This clone was observed at least ten times. The chain carries TRBV18 and TRBJ2-3, with TRBD2 as a possible D gene (6 bases). The germline gives CDR1 KGHSH, CDR2 LQKENI. This CDR3 has 15 amino acids. V shed 6 bases and J shed 3 bases, with 16 bases lying between them. The DNA of the CDR3 is TGTGCCAGCTCCCCTATGCTTCGGGGGACAGATACGCAGTATTTT. This encodes CASSPMLRGTDTQYF.

This clone was counted at least ten times. V gene TRBV6-1 combines with J gene TRBJ1-4; D call uncertain. The CDR3 runs to 16 residues. V was trimmed by 5 bases and J by 0 bases, leaving 13 bases between them. CDR1 and CDR2 (germline): MNHNS, SASEGT. The CDR3 DNA is TGTGCCAGCAGTCCCCTGGGCGGCGCAACTAATGAAAAACTGTTTTTT. Translated, it gives CASSPLGGATNEKLFF.

The chain combines TRBV5-6 with TRBJ2-5; 7 bases map to TRBD2. J was trimmed by 4 bases and V by 3 bases; bases with no gene match: 18. The germline gives CDR1 SGHDT, CDR2 YYEEEE. The CDR3 contains 18 residues. The CDR3 DNA reads as TGTGCCAGCAGCTGGGGGGGGACCCGGGGTGGCGGCGGAGAGACCCAGTACTTC. Translation: CASSWGGTRGGGGETQYF.

Comment on this clone: This could be a read error, since a much larger clone is one nucleotide away. This sequence joins TRBV29-1 and TRBJ1-1; 7 bases are shared with TRBD1. V trimming: 8 bases; J trimming: 7 bases; junction bases outside the gene matches: 10. CDR1 is SQVTM and CDR2 is ANQGSEA in the germline V gene. The CDR3 consists of 12 residues. The CDR3, as DNA: TGCAGCTCATCCACAGGGGCCTTTGAAGCTTTCTTT. Protein: CSSSTGAFEAFF.